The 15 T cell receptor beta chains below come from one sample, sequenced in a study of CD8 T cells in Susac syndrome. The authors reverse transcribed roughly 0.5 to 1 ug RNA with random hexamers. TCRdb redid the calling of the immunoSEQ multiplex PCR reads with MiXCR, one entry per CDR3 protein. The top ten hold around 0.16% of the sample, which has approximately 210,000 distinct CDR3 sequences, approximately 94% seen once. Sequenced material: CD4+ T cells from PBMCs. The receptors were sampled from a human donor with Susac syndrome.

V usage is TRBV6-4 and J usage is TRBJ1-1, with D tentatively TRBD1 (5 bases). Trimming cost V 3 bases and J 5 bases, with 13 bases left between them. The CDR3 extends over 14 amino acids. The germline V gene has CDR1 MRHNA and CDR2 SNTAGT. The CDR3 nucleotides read TGTGCCAGCAGTGAGGGATGGGGGGAAACTGAAGCTTTCTTT. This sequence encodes CASSEGWGETEAFF.

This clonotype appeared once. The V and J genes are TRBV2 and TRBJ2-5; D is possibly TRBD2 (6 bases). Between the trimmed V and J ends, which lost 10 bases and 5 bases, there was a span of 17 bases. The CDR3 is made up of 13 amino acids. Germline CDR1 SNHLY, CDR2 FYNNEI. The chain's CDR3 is CATLGTRVETQYF. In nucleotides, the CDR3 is TGTGCCACCCTTGGGACTCGAGTTGAGACCCAGTACTTC.

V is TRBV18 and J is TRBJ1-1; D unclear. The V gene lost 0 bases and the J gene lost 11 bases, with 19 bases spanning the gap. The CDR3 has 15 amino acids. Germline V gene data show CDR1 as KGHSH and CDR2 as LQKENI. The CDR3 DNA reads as TGTGCCAGCTCACCACCGAGGCCGGGTTGGACTGGCGCTTTCTTT. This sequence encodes CASSPPRPGWTGAFF.

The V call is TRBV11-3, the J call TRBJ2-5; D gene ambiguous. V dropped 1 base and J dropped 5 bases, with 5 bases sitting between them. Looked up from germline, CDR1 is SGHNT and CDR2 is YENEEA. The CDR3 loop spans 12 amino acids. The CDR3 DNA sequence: TGTGCCAGCAGCTTAGTCGTGGAGACCCAGTACTTC. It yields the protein CASSLVVETQYF.

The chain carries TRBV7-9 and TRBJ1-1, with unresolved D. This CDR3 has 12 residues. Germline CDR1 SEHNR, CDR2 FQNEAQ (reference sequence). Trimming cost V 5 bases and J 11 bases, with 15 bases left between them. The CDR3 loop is CASSRSQSFAFF. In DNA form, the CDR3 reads TGTGCCAGCAGCCGATCTCAATCGTTTGCTTTCTTT.

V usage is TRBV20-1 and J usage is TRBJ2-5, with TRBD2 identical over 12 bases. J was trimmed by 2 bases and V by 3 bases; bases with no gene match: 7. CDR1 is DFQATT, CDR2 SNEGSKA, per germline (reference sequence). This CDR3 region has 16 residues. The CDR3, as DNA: TGCAGTGCTAGGGGTACTAGCGGGGGGCCTCAAGAGACCCAGTACTTC. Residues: CSARGTSGGPQETQYF.

CDR3 protein: CAWSINNGNTEAFF. The CDR3 DNA sequence: TGTGCCTGGAGTATAAATAACGGGAACACTGAAGCTTTCTTT. The chain links TRBV30 to TRBJ1-1, with D hard to call. Per the germline V gene, CDR1 is GTSNPN and CDR2 is SVGIG (reference sequence). The CDR3 consists of 14 residues. V lost 2 bases and J lost 1, with 11 bases in between.

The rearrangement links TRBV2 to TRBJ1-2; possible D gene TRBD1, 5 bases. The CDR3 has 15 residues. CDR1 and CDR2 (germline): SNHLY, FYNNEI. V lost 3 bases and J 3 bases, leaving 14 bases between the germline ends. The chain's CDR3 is CASSDFTRGDYGYTF. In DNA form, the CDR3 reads TGTGCCAGCAGTGATTTTACGAGGGGTGACTATGGCTACACCTTC.

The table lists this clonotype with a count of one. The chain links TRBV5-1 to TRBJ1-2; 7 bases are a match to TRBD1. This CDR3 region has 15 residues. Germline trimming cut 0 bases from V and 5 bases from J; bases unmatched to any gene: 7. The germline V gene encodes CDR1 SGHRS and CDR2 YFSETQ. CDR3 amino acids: CASSLDGTATYGYTF. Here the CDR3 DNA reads TGCGCCAGCAGCTTGGACGGGACAGCTACTTATGGCTACACCTTC.

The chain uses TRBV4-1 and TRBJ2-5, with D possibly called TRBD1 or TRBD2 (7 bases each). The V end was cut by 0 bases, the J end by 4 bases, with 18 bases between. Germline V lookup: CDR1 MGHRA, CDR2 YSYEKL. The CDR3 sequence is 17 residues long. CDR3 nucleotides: TGCGCCAGCAGCCAAGAACCAGGGGGGGGCCTACGAGAGACCCAGTACTTC. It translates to CASSQEPGGGLRETQYF.

The chain's CDR3 is CSASSQGNNQPQHF. CDR3 sequence (DNA): TGCAGTGCTAGTTCCCAGGGGAACAATCAGCCCCAGCATTTT. V is TRBV20-1 and J is TRBJ1-5; weak D call: TRBD1 (6 bases). V shed 3 bases and J shed 3 bases, with 12 bases lying between them. Germline V lookup: CDR1 DFQATT, CDR2 SNEGSKA (reference sequence). This CDR3 region has 14 residues.

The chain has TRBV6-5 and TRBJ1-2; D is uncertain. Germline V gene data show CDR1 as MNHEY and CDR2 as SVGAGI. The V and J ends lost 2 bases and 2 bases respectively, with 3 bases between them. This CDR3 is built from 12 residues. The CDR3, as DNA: TGTGCCAGCAGTTACAAGAACTATGGCTACACCTTC. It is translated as CASSYKNYGYTF.

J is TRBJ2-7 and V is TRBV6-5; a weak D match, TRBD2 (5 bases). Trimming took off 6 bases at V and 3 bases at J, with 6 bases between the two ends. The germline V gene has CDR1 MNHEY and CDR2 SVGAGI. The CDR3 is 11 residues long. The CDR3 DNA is TGTGCCAGCAGAGCGGACTACGAGCAGTACTTC. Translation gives CASRADYEQYF.

CDR3 residues: CASSPGTALQRRYTF. CDR3 nucleotides: TGTGCCAGCAGCCCGGGGACAGCCCTCCAACGTCGCTACACCTTC. This chain connects TRBV7-2 to TRBJ1-2; TRBD1 matches at 7 bases. After removal of 5 bases from V and 9 bases from J, the junction contained 15 bases not matched to a gene. CDR3 size: 15 residues. In germline, CDR1 is SGHTA, CDR2 FQGNSA.

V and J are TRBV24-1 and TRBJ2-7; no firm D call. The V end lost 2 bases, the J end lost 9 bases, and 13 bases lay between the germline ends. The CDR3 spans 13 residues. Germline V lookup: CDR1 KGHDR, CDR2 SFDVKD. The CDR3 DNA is TGTGCCACCAGTGATTCGGGCAGATCACGGCAGTACTTC. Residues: CATSDSGRSRQYF.